The source of this T cell receptor beta chain is a study of blood T cell repertoires in COVID-19. Overall study context: There were acute and convalescent COVID-19 samples, and they came from the United States, Italy and Spain. Nucleic acid was either cDNA or gDNA, and it came from T cells, B-cell-depleted T cells, or PBMCs.

V shed 4 bases and J 12 bases; nucleotides not matched to a gene: 7. Germline CDR1 is WNHNN and CDR2 is SYGVQD (reference sequence). The CDR3 runs to 13 residues. In the source study's methods: Estimates of nucleated cell counts were drawn from the amplification of reference gene primers. Libraries were prepared by immunoSEQ multiplex PCR; TCRdb keeps only in-frame clonotypes and omits some of them. V, J and clone size are taken as reported in that table, and D and trimming were inferred from the DNA itself. This table has about 210,000 clones, roughly four fifths appearing once. The chain carries TRBV10-1 and TRBJ2-1, with TRBD2 identical over 9 bases. Sequencing was done on a sample of peripheral blood. The receptor was isolated from a woman in her forties with active or convalescent COVID-19. The CDR3 sequence is CASSVQREEVQFF. CDR3 nucleotide sequence: TGCGCCAGCAGTGTCCAGCGGGAGGAGGTGCAGTTCTTC.